This TCR beta chain is drawn from a study of control samples from healthy donors and cancer patients. Method: immunoSEQ multiplex PCR; TCRdb's copy keeps in-frame clones and lacks some. The sample has approximately 89,000 clones, under 90% seen once. V dropped 0 bases and J dropped 7; count of bases not matched to a gene: 2. CDR3 length: 13 residues. CDR1 is SGHRS, CDR2 YFSETQ, per germline. This clonotype was obtained from a woman aged 40 to 50 in good health. The rearrangement links TRBV5-1 to TRBJ2-7; 9 bases are a match to TRBD1. Specimen: blood. This CDR3 is CASSLDRGREQYF. CDR3 bases: TGCGCCAGCAGCTTGGACAGGGGGCGTGAGCAGTACTTC.